This T cell receptor beta chain was captured by sequencing in a study of blood T cell repertoires in COVID-19. In the source study's methods: Amplifying reference gene primers gave estimates of nucleated cell counts. Repertoires were generated with immunoSEQ multiplex PCR, while TCRdb's copy carries only in-frame clones and drops some. V, J and clone size reflect that table, while D and trimming were determined from the DNA. Of roughly 250,000 clones listed, 87% are singletons. Cohorts were assigned according to the clinical history that participants reported. This CDR3 contains 13 residues. Trimming shortened V by 2 bases and J by 2 bases, and 6 bases separated the two germline ends.

The receptor's source is a woman aged 25 to 45 with acute COVID-19. Sequenced sample: PBMCs or T cells enriched from blood (not recorded which). This chain links TRBV12-3 or TRBV12-4 with TRBJ1-2; the D is unclear. The CDR3 sequence: CASSLPVNYGYTF. Written as DNA, the CDR3 is TGTGCCAGCAGTTTACCAGTGAACTATGGCTACACCTTC.